A selection of T cell receptor beta chains follows, all from one sample in a study of multiple sclerosis patients with progressive multifocal leukoencephalopathy. Sequencing was performed with immunoSEQ multiplex PCR; in TCRdb, only in-frame clones are kept and a portion is missing. The sample records some 30,000 clones, approximately 89% being singletons. Sequenced input: PBMCs. The source is a human donor with multiple sclerosis. Both conserved end residues are part of each CDR3. The order of the fields is CDR3 length, V gene, clone size, J gene, D gene, CDR3 DNA, CDR3 protein. D genes are given only for firm matches. Expanded clones get a size class; other rows say once, few or many, or leave the size out.

>14|TRBV6-5|.|TRBJ2-3|.
TGTGCCAGCAGTTCAGGGATTCCAACAGATACGCAGTATTTT
CASSSGIPTDTQYF
>15|TRBV7-9|.|TRBJ2-7|.
TGTGCCAGCACCCCCTGGACAGCGCTGAGCGACGAGCAGTACTTC
CASTPWTALSDEQYF
>14|TRBV5-4|.|TRBJ2-3|.
TGTGCCAGCAGCTTGGAACAGAGCACAGATACGCAGTATTTT
CASSLEQSTDTQYF
>16|TRBV5-1|.|TRBJ2-7|.
TGCGCCAGCAGCTTGGGACTGGGCTCCAACTTTCACGAGCAGTACTTC
CASSLGLGSNFHEQYF
>13|TRBV7-2|.|TRBJ1-1|.
TGTGCCAGCAGCTTGGTCATAAGGGCCCAAGCTTTCTTT
CASSLVIRAQAFF
>16|TRBV6-4|.|TRBJ2-1|TRBD2
TGTGCCAGCAGTAAGACCGGGACTAGCGGGAGTAATGAGCAGTTCTTC
CASSKTGTSGSNEQFF
>13|TRBV2|.|TRBJ1-2|.
TGTGCCAGCAGTGAACAGCCCTCGTATGGCTACACCTTC
CASSEQPSYGYTF
>13|TRBV7-9|.|TRBJ2-7|.
TGTGCCAGCAGCTTACCCTCGTTAAGGGAGCAGTACTTC
CASSLPSLREQYF
>15|TRBV19|medium-sized|TRBJ2-1|.
TGTGCCAGTAGTATCGTAGCGGCCCCCGGGAATGAGCAGTTCTTC
CASSIVAAPGNEQFF
>15|TRBV15|.|TRBJ1-2|.
TGTGCCACCGCGAATCCTCGGGAAGGGGTTGGGGGCTACACCTTC
CATANPREGVGGYTF
>17|TRBV14|.|TRBJ1-3|.
TGTGCCAGCAGCCCCAGCGGACCTCCTCCGTGGGGAAACACCATATATTTT
CASSPSGPPPWGNTIYF
>15|TRBV19|.|TRBJ1-2|.
TGTGCCAGTAGTATACAGGGAAAAGTGGGCTATGGCTACACCTTC
CASSIQGKVGYGYTF
>14|TRBV7-9|.|TRBJ1-1|.
TGTGCCAGCAGCTTACCCGAGTTGAACACTGAAGCTTTCTTT
CASSLPELNTEAFF
>12|TRBV7-2|.|TRBJ2-5|.
TGTGCCAGCAGCTTCTCTCGGGAGACCCAGTACTTC
CASSFSRETQYF
>16|TRBV7-3|.|TRBJ2-3|TRBD2
TGTGCCAGCACCCCCACGACTAGCGGGCGAGGAGATACGCAGTATTTT
CASTPTTSGRGDTQYF
>16|TRBV10-3|.|TRBJ1-3|.
TGTGCCATCAGTGAAACGGGACCACGGGCTGGAAACACCATATATTTT
CAISETGPRAGNTIYF
>14|TRBV28|.|TRBJ2-7|TRBD1
TGTGCCAGCAGTTTAGAAGGGACAGGCACGGAGCAGTACTTC
CASSLEGTGTEQYF
>13|TRBV2|once|TRBJ2-2|.
TGTGCCAGCAGGGTCGAGCGGGCCGGGGAGCTGTTTTTT
CASRVERAGELFF
>14|TRBV7-9|.|TRBJ2-3|.
TGTGCCAGCAGCTTAAATCTTCCTACAGATACGCAGTATTTT
CASSLNLPTDTQYF
>14|TRBV28|.|TRBJ1-2|.
TGTGCCAGCAGTTCCTCGGACATTCCCACCGGCTACACCTTC
CASSSSDIPTGYTF
>15|TRBV18|.|TRBJ1-2|.
TGTGCCAGCTCACCACCGACGGGGGTAGGCTATGGCTACACCTTC
CASSPPTGVGYGYTF
>15|TRBV6-5|.|TRBJ2-1|TRBD2
TGTGCCAGCAGTAGCGGGAGGGCAGGAGAAAATGAGCAGTTCTTC
CASSSGRAGENEQFF
>12|TRBV6-5|.|TRBJ2-2|.
TGTGCCAGCAGTCCCGGGGGGCGAGAGCTGTTTTTT
CASSPGGRELFF
>18|TRBV7-8|.|TRBJ2-1|.
TGTGCCAGCAGCTTCCAATTCGGGGCCGGGAGCTCCTACAATGAGCAGTTCTTC
CASSFQFGAGSSYNEQFF
>15|TRBV28|once|TRBJ1-5|TRBD1
TGTGCCAGCAGTTCGGACAGGGGCCACAATCAGCCCCAGCATTTT
CASSSDRGHNQPQHF
>15|TRBV6-4|.|TRBJ1-6|.
TGTGCCAGCAGTGACTCGACCGCGGTGTTCTCACCCCTCCACTTT
CASSDSTAVFSPLHF
>12|TRBV29-1|.|TRBJ2-5|.
TGCAGCGTTGGGTCAGGGAAAGAGACCCAGTACTTC
CSVGSGKETQYF
>15|TRBV19|.|TRBJ2-7|TRBD2
TGTGCCAGTAGGACAACTAGCGGGAGGGGCCTCGAGCAGTACTTC
CASRTTSGRGLEQYF
>18|TRBV28|.|TRBJ1-2|.
TGTGCCAGCAGTTTATACACCGGGTGGAGGGGGGAGATCTATGGCTACACCTTC
CASSLYTGWRGEIYGYTF
>15|TRBV11-2|.|TRBJ2-7|TRBD2
TGTGCCAGCAGCCCTGGACTAGAGATCTCCTACGAGCAGTACTTC
CASSPGLEISYEQYF
>14|TRBV7-9|.|TRBJ2-7|.
TGTGCCAGCAGCTTAGTGGGCCCCACCTACGAGCAGTACTTC
CASSLVGPTYEQYF
>13|TRBV29-1|.|TRBJ2-7|TRBD1
TGCAGCGCCGCCGACAGGGACTCCTACGAGCAGTACTTC
CSAADRDSYEQYF
>14|TRBV15|.|TRBJ2-1|TRBD2
TGTGCCACCAGCAGAGACAGACTAGCAGAGGAGCAGTTCTTC
CATSRDRLAEEQFF
>12|TRBV28|once|TRBJ1-2|.
TGTGCCAGCAGTTTATCCCCGCTAGGCTACACCTTC
CASSLSPLGYTF
>14|TRBV10-3|.|TRBJ2-1|TRBD2
TGTGCCATCAGCGGTAGCGGGAAAATCCATGAGCAGTTCTTC
CAISGSGKIHEQFF